Below are 22 T cell receptor beta chains sequenced from a single sample in a study of blood T cells in healthy people across ages. PCR was performed a second time for roughly 7 to 11 cycles using a sample-barcoded 5' primer and a J-beta primer mix. TCRdb called the 5' RACE reads again in MiXCR, with one record for every CDR3 protein. Seen here are 1 million or so distinct CDR3 sequences, 45% observed once, and the top ten hold under 20%. Sequencing was done on a sample of blood. Receptors were obtained from an older woman in good health.

The J gene is TRBJ2-5, the V gene TRBV20-1, with D maybe TRBD2 (6 bases). The V and J ends lost 6 bases and 2 bases respectively, with 13 bases between them. The germline V gene has CDR1 DFQATT and CDR2 SNEGSKA (reference sequence). The CDR3 is made up of 13 amino acids. This CDR3 is CSARKAGQETQYF. In DNA form, the CDR3 reads TGCAGTGCCCGGAAGGCGGGGCAAGAGACCCAGTACTTC.

This clonotype was counted at least ten times. This rearrangement joins TRBV29-1 to TRBJ2-5, with a tentative D call TRBD1 (6 bases). Between the trimmed V and J ends, which lost 4 bases and 11 bases, there was a span of 23 bases. This CDR3 has 14 residues. Germline-derived CDR1 and CDR2 are SQVTM and ANQGSEA. The CDR3 DNA sequence: TGCAGCGTTGGGCTGCTGACAGGTTACAATGAGCAGTACTTC. This codes for CSVGLLTGYNEQYF.

This clonotype was recorded a few times. The chain links TRBV6-5 to TRBJ2-7; 11 bases match TRBD2. The CDR3 is 16 amino acids. CDR1 MNHEY and CDR2 SVGAGI come from the germline V gene. The V and J ends lost 6 bases and 7 bases, in that order; junction bases with no gene match: 14. CDR3 loop: CASSPPPLAGVGEQYF. In DNA, the CDR3 is TGTGCCAGCAGCCCCCCCCCACTAGCGGGAGTTGGTGAGCAGTACTTC.

The V and J genes are TRBV5-6 and TRBJ2-5; D remains unclear. Germline assignment: CDR1 SGHDT and CDR2 YYEEEE. Trimming left V 6 bases short and J 13 bases short, with 25 bases between. The CDR3 is 14 residues long. CDR3 loop: CASITYRVRDERYF. The CDR3 nucleotides read TGTGCCAGCATCACCTACCGGGTTAGGGATGAGCGGTACTTC.

The chain is built from TRBV20-1 and TRBJ1-2; D is unresolved. Trimming shortened V by 5 bases and J by 8 bases, and 27 bases separated the two germline ends. The CDR3 spans 16 residues. Germline lookup yields CDR1 DFQATT and CDR2 SNEGSKA (reference sequence). CDR3 in amino acids: CSARTTAQPSMGGYTF. The CDR3 region has the DNA TGCAGTGCTCGGACGACGGCACAGCCTAGTATGGGGGGCTACACCTTC.

The rearrangement links TRBV6-6 to TRBJ2-7; no clear D gene. The CDR3 has 14 residues. The V end was cut by 3 bases, the J end by 2 bases, with 11 bases between. Per the germline V gene, CDR1 is MNHNY and CDR2 is SVGAGI (reference sequence). The CDR3 protein is CASSYRMGTYEQYF. In DNA form, the CDR3 reads TGTGCCAGCAGTTATCGCATGGGGACCTACGAGCAGTACTTC.

The genes are TRBV5-5 and TRBJ2-7; 8 positions agree with TRBD1. This CDR3 spans 15 amino acids. The junction had 14 bases not matched to a gene; V was cut back by 9 bases and J by 3 bases. The germline gives CDR1 SGHKS, CDR2 YYEKEE (reference sequence). The CDR3 loop is CATSMDRDPFYEQYF. CDR3 nucleotides: TGTGCCACCAGTATGGACAGGGATCCATTCTACGAGCAGTACTTC.

The V call is TRBV5-8, the J call TRBJ1-2; a possible D gene is TRBD1 (5 bases). The V end was cut by 2 bases, the J end by 3 bases, with 14 bases between. The germline CDR1 and CDR2 sequences are SGHTS and YDEGEE. This CDR3 comprises 15 residues. This CDR3 reads CASSLSTRGYYGYTF. The CDR3 DNA is TGTGCCAGCAGCTTATCGACAAGGGGCTACTATGGCTACACCTTC.

In its sample, this clonotype was seen a few times. The chain carries TRBV7-3 and TRBJ2-3, with D perhaps TRBD1 (6 bases). Germline V lookup: CDR1 SGHTA, CDR2 FQGTGA. The CDR3 sequence is 17 residues long. V lost 1 base, J lost 4 bases, and 18 bases lay in between. The CDR3 DNA reads as TGTGCCAGCAGCTTAAACCCCACAGGGAAGGGTGCAGATACGCAGTATTTT. Translated: CASSLNPTGKGADTQYF.

This CDR3 is CASTEGIEYGYTF. CDR3 DNA sequence: TGTGCCAGCACAGAGGGAATAGAATATGGCTACACCTTC. V gene TRBV28 combines with J gene TRBJ1-2; D unclear. Trimming took 7 bases from V and 5 from J, leaving 14 bases between them. Germline CDR1 and CDR2: MDHEN and SYDVKM. CDR3 length: 13 residues.

This clonotype has a handful of counts. The chain recombines TRBV12-3 or TRBV12-4 with TRBJ1-1, with D hard to call. The CDR3 is made up of 14 amino acids. V lost 6 bases to trimming and J lost 4 bases, with 15 bases between them. The CDR3 here is CASRTAGRSTEAFF. CDR3 bases: TGTGCCAGCAGAACAGCGGGAAGGAGCACTGAAGCTTTCTTT.

The chain has TRBV14 and TRBJ1-2; TRBD1 is a possible D gene (6 bases). Germline lookup yields CDR1 SGHDN and CDR2 FVKESK. The V end lost 2 bases, the J end lost 8 bases, and 9 bases lay between the germline ends. The CDR3 has 12 residues. The CDR3 protein is CASSQNRVGYTF. CDR3 coding DNA: TGTGCCAGCAGCCAAAACAGGGTCGGCTACACCTTC.

V usage is TRBV2 and J usage is TRBJ2-5; D is uncertain. Matching the DNA end better, TRBJ2-7 makes the J call doubtful. Germline lookup yields CDR1 SNHLY and CDR2 FYNNEI. CDR3 length: 14 amino acids. CDR3 DNA: TGTGCCAGCAGTGGTGCGGATTCTCCTTACGAGCAGTACTTC. This codes for CASSGADSPYEQYF.

V usage is TRBV5-1 and J usage is TRBJ1-1; possibly TRBD1 for D (5 bases). Germline CDR1 reads SGHRS; CDR2 reads YFSETQ. V lost 5 bases, J lost 1 base, and 9 bases lay in between. This CDR3 is built from 13 residues. The CDR3 nucleotides read TGCGCCAGCAGTACCGGGGGGAACACTGAAGCTTTCTTT. Its translation: CASSTGGNTEAFF.

This clonotype was recorded a few times. The rearrangement uses TRBV27 and TRBJ2-5; TRBD2 matches 13 bases. The V segment lost 5 bases and the J segment 11 bases; nucleotides outside the gene matches: 14. Germline assignment: CDR1 MNHEY and CDR2 SMNVEV (reference sequence). The CDR3 totals 16 residues. CDR3 bases: TGTGCCAGCAGTCCCAGGACTAGCGGGGGCCACAATGAGCAGTACTTC. This codes for CASSPRTSGGHNEQYF.

This clonotype was found a few times. The chain uses TRBV7-8 and TRBJ2-7; 9 nucleotides align to TRBD2. There are 15 residues in the CDR3. V shed 2 bases, J shed 6 bases, and the junction held 8 bases outside the gene matches. The germline CDR1 and CDR2 sequences are SGHVS and FQNEAQ. CDR3 protein: CASSLLGLAWSEQYF. In nucleotides, the CDR3 is TGTGCCAGCAGCTTACTAGGACTAGCGTGGTCCGAGCAGTACTTC. The whole variable domain, filled in from reference TRBV7-8 and TRBJ2-7, reads GAGVSQSPRYKVAKRGQDVALRCDPISGHVSLFWYQQALGQGPEFLTYFQNEAQLDKSGLPSDRFFAERPEGSVSTLKIQRTQQEDSAVYLCASSLLGLAWSEQYFGPGTRLTVT.

A few counts support this clonotype. The CDR3 nucleotides are TGCAGTGCTAGAGATTTCCTAGCGGGAGATGGGCAGTACTTC. Translated, it gives CSARDFLAGDGQYF. This rearrangement joins TRBV20-1 to TRBJ2-7; 10 bases match TRBD2. V was clipped by 0 bases and J by 9 bases; unmatched bases: 8. Germline V gene sequence: CDR1 DFQATT, CDR2 SNEGSKA (reference sequence). The CDR3 has 14 residues.

This clonotype was seen more than once but under ten times. This chain links TRBV6-2 or TRBV6-3 with TRBJ2-1, with 7 bases that match TRBD2. The trim removed 2 bases at V and 12 bases at J, leaving 19 bases unmatched. Germline V lookup: CDR1 MNHEY, CDR2 SVGEGT. CDR3 length equals 17 residues. CDR3 sequence (DNA): TGTGCCAGCAGTTACCGTATGGGGCGGGAGCCGAATCCGTCGCAGTTCTTC. The encoded protein is CASSYRMGREPNPSQFF.

The rearrangement joins TRBV15 to TRBJ1-6; the D is unclear. This CDR3 contains 15 residues. Germline CDR1 and CDR2: LNHNV and YYDKDF (reference sequence). V was cut by 0 bases and J by 7 bases, with 10 bases left in between. As DNA, the CDR3 is TGTGCCACCAGCAGAGATCGGGGTTGGAATTCACCCCTCCACTTT. Protein: CATSRDRGWNSPLHF.

The V call is TRBV7-2, the J call TRBJ2-5, with D unclear. TRBJ2-7 explains the end of the DNA better; the J call may be wrong. The CDR3 spans 14 residues. Germline V gene data show CDR1 as SGHTA and CDR2 as FQGNSA. CDR3 residues: CASTSRKSAPEQYF. The CDR3 nucleotides read TGTGCCAGCACCTCTCGCAAGTCTGCGCCCGAGCAGTACTTC.

This clonotype was observed many times. This chain links TRBV9 with TRBJ2-5; no clear D. CDR1 is SGDLS, CDR2 YYNGEE, per germline. The CDR3 sequence is 13 residues long. Trimming left V 4 bases short and J 2 bases short, with 9 bases between. Written as DNA, the CDR3 is TGTGCCAGCAGCCCTGTGGGGCAAGAGACCCAGTACTTC. Its translation is CASSPVGQETQYF.

This clonotype has just a few counts. V and J are TRBV6-2 or TRBV6-3 and TRBJ2-1; 7 bases align to TRBD2. Germline V lookup: CDR1 MNHEY, CDR2 SVGEGT. This CDR3 has 13 residues. Germline trimming cut 8 bases from V and 7 bases from J; bases unmatched to any gene: 8. Here the CDR3 reads CASGEMGGNEQFF. In nucleotides, the CDR3 is TGTGCCAGCGGGGAGATGGGGGGGAATGAGCAGTTCTTC.